The present entry profiles one T cell receptor (beta chain) with its context. Assay used: immunoSEQ multiplex PCR; TCRdb lists only in-frame clones, some missing. The table shows around 270,000 clones, with over 70% occurring only once. V was clipped by 3 bases and J by 3 bases; unmatched bases: 7. This CDR3 has 15 residues. Germline values: CDR1 KGHSH, CDR2 LQKENI. This entry belongs to a study of blood T cell repertoires in COVID-19. For the study at large: Samples taken during acute and convalescent COVID-19 were collected in the United States, Italy and Spain.

The sequence was collected from a woman between 40 and 55 years old who had been exposed to COVID-19. The chain employs TRBV18 and TRBJ2-7; 8 bases match TRBD2. The sequenced sample was PBMCs or T cells enriched from blood (not recorded which). The CDR3 DNA reads TGTGCCAGCTCACCCACCGATAGCGGGAACTACGAGCAGTACGTC. As protein: CASSPTDSGNYEQYV.